This T cell receptor beta chain was captured by sequencing in a study of molecular identifiers for immune sequencing clone quantification. This clonotype was seen more than once but under ten times. TCRdb called the PCR reads again in MiXCR, with one record for every CDR3 protein. This table holds 550,000 to 750,000 distinct CDR3 sequences, nearly 20% found once. Germline V gene sequence: CDR1 LGHDT, CDR2 YNNKEL (reference sequence). Trimming removed 5 bases from V and 3 bases from J, with 10 bases in between. The CDR3 totals 13 residues. Sequences were obtained from naive CD8+ T cells from blood, with Jurkat cell RNA spiked in. Subset indicated: FACS-sorted CD8+CD4-CCR7+CD45RA+ naive T cells. The sequence came from a human donor in good health. Some libraries in this study had Jurkat cell RNA spiked in. J is TRBJ1-2 and V is TRBV3-1; D is ambiguous. The CDR3 here is CASSWRLDYGYTF. The CDR3 coding sequence is TGTGCCAGCAGCTGGCGCCTGGACTATGGCTACACCTTC.